This TCR beta chain was retrieved from a study of OX40 agonist ivuxolimab in advanced cancers. Study at large: Of the patients, three showed partial responses, one with hepatocellular carcinoma and two with cutaneous melanoma. Study-wide findings and caveats: Normalized T-cell clonal expansion was also low in some nonresponders.

Remarks on this clone: The antigen is undetermined.

This table comes from immunoSEQ multiplex PCR, and its TCRdb copy is limited to in-frame clones, with some not included. The repertoire holds approximately 70,000 clones, with about 91% as singletons. CDR3 size: 14 residues. The V end lost 1 base, the J end lost 4 bases, and 10 bases lay between the germline ends. The germline CDR1 and CDR2 sequences are MDHEN and SYDVKM. The sample here was CD4+ or CD8+ T cells sorted from blood, taken in a trial of the OX40 agonist ivuxolimab. The sequence came from an adult with an advanced solid tumor such as melanoma, head and neck, liver or kidney cancer. The V gene is TRBV28, the J gene TRBJ1-2, with D maybe TRBD1 (6 bases). In DNA form, the CDR3 reads TGTGCCAGCAGTTTATCCCAGGGGCTCTATGGCTACACCTTC. This translates into CASSLSQGLYGYTF.